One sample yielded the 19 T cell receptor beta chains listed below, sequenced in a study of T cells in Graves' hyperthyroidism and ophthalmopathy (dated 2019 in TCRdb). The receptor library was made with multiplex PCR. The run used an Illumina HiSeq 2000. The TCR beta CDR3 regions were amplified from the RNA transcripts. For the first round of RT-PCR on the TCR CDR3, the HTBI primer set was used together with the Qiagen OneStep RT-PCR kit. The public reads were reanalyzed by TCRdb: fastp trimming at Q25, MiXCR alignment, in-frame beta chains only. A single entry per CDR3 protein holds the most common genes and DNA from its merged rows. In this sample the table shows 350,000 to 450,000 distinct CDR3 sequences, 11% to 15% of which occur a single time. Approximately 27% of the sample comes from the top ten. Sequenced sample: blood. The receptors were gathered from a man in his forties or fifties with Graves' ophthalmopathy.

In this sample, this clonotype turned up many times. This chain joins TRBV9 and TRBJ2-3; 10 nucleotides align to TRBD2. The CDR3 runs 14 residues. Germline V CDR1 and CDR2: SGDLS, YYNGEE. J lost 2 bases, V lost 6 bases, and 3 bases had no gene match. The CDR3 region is CASNGLADTDTQYF. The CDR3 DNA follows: TGTGCCAGCAACGGACTAGCGGACACAGATACGCAGTATTTT.

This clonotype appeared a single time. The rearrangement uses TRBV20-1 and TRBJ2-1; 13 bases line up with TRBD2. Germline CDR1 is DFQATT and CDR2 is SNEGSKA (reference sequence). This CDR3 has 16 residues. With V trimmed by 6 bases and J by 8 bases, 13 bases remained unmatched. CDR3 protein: CSAAPGTSGIGDEQFF. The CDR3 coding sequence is TGCAGTGCGGCGCCCGGGACTAGCGGGATTGGCGATGAGCAGTTCTTC.

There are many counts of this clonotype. The CDR3 nucleotides are TGTGCCTGGAGCAAGATAGAAGCTTTCTTT. This codes for CAWSKIEAFF. The chain links TRBV30 to TRBJ1-1; no reliable D call. Germline V gene data show CDR1 as GTSNPN and CDR2 as SVGIG (reference sequence). Trimming left V 3 bases short and J 8 bases short, with 7 bases between. CDR3 length: 10 residues.

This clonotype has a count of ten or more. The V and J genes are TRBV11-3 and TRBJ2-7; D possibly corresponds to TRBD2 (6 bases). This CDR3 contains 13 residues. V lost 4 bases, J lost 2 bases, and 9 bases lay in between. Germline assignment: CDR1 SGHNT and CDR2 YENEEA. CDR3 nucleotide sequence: TGTGCCAGCAGCTCCGGGGGAACCTACGAGCAGTACTTC. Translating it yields CASSSGGTYEQYF.

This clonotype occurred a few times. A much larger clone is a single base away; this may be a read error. CDR3 region: CASSGVERVSHNEQFF. The CDR3 DNA follows: TGTGCCAGTTCAGGGGTCGAGCGGGTATCCCACAATGAGCAGTTCTTC. The chain uses TRBV12-3 or TRBV12-4 and TRBJ2-1; D tentatively reads TRBD1 or TRBD2 (6 bases each). This CDR3 has 16 residues. Trimming shortened V by 9 bases and J by 5 bases, and 23 bases separated the two germline ends.

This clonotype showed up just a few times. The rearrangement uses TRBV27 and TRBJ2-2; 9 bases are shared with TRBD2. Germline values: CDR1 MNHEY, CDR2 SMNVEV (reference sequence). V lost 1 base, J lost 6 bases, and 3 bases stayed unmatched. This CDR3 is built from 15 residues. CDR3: CASSLLVAGAGELFF. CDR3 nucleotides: TGTGCCAGCAGTTTATTGGTAGCGGGAGCCGGGGAGCTGTTTTTT.

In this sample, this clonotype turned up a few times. CDR3 nucleotide sequence: TGCAGTGCTAGGGGCGGGGGACAGTTCTCCTACGAGCAGTACTTC. Its protein is CSARGGGQFSYEQYF. V usage is TRBV20-1 and J usage is TRBJ2-7; tentatively, D is TRBD1 or TRBD2 (7 bases each). V shed 3 bases and J shed 0 bases, with 15 bases lying between them. The germline gives CDR1 DFQATT, CDR2 SNEGSKA (reference sequence). The CDR3 contains 15 residues.

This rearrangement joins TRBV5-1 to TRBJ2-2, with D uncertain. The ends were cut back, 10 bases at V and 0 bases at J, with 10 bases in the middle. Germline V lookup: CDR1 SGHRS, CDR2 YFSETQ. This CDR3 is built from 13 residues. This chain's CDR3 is CAGTDPNTGELFF. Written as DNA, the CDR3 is TGCGCCGGCACAGACCCGAACACCGGGGAGCTGTTTTTT.

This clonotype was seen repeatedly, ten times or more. The DNA for the CDR3 is TGTGCCAGCAGTGGGGAAGGTGCTCCTGGGGCCAACGTCCTGACTTTC. This translates into CASSGEGAPGANVLTF. The chain recombines TRBV12-3 or TRBV12-4 with TRBJ2-6, with D unresolved. The V end was cut by 5 bases, the J end by 2 bases, with 13 bases between. The CDR3 length is 16 residues.

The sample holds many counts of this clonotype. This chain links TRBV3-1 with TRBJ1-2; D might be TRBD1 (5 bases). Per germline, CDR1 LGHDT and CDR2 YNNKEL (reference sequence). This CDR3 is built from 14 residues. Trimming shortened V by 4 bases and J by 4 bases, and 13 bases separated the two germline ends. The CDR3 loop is CASSPGSGGYGYTF. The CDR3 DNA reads TGTGCCAGCAGCCCAGGGTCGGGCGGCTATGGCTACACCTTC.

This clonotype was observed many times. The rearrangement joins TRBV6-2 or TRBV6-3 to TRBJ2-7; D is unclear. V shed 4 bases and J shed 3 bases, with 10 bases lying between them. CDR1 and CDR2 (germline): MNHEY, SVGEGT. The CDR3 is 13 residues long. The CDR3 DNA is TGTGCCAGCAGTTCCAAGGCTTACTACGAGCAGTACTTC. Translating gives CASSSKAYYEQYF.

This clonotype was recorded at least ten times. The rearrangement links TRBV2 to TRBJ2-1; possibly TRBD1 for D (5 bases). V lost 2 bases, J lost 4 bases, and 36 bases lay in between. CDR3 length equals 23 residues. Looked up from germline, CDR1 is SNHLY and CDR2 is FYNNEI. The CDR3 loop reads CASSEPRPGPTLGPTPSYNEQFF. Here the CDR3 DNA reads TGTGCCAGCAGTGAACCCCGCCCAGGGCCCACGTTAGGGCCGACACCGTCTTACAATGAGCAGTTCTTC.

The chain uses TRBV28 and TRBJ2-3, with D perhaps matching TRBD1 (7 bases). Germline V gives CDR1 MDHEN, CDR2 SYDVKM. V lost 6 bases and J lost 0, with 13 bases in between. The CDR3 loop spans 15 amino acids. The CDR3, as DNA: TGTGCCAGCAGCCCCAGGGGGACTAGCACAGATACGCAGTATTTT. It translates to CASSPRGTSTDTQYF.

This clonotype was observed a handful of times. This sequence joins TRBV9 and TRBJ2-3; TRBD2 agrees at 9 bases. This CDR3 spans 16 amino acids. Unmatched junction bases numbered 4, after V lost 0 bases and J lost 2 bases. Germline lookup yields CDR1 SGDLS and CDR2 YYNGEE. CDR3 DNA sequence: TGTGCCAGCAGCGTAGCGACTAGCGGTCTCACAGATACGCAGTATTTT. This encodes CASSVATSGLTDTQYF.

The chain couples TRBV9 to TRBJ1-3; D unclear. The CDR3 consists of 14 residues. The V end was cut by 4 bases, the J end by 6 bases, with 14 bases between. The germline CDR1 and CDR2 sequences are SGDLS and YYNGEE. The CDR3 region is CASSIGPAENTIYF. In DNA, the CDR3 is TGTGCCAGCAGCATCGGACCAGCGGAAAACACCATATATTTT. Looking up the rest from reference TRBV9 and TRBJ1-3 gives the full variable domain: DSGVTQTPKHLITATGQRVTLRCSPRSGDLSVYWYQQSLDQGLQFLIQYYNGEERAKGNILERFSAQQFPDLHSELNLSSLELGDSALYFCASSIGPAENTIYFGEGSWLTVV.

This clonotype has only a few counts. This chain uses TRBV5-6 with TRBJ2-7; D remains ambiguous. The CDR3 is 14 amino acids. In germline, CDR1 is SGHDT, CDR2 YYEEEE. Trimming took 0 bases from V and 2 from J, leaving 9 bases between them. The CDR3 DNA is TGTGCCAGCAGCTTGGCGGTGGTACCCTACGAGCAGTACTTC. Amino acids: CASSLAVVPYEQYF.

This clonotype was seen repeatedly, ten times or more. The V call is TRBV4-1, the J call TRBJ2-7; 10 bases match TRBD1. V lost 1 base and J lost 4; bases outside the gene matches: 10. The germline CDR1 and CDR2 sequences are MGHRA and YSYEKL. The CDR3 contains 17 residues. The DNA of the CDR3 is TGCGCCAGCAGCCAAGTTGCCGGGACAGGGGCTGTGTACGAGCAGTACTTC. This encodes CASSQVAGTGAVYEQYF.

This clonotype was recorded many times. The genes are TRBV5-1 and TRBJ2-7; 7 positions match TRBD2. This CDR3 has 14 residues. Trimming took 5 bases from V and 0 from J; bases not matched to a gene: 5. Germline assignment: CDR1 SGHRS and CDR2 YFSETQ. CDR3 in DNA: TGCGCCAGCAGATTAAGCGGGGACTCCTACGAGCAGTACTTC. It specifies CASRLSGDSYEQYF. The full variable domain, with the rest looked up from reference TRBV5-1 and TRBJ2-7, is KAGVTQTPRYLIKTRGQQVTLSCSPISGHRSVSWYQQTPGQGLQFLFEYFSETQRNKGNFPGRFSGRQFSNSRSEMNVSTLELGDSALYLCASRLSGDSYEQYFGPGTRLTVT.

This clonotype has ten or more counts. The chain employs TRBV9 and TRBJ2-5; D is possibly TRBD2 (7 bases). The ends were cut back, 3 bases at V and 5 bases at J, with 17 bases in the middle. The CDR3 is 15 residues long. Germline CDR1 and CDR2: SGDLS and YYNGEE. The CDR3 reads CASSATLGGQETQYF. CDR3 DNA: TGTGCCAGCAGCGCAACCCTGGGGGGGCAGGAGACCCAGTACTTC.